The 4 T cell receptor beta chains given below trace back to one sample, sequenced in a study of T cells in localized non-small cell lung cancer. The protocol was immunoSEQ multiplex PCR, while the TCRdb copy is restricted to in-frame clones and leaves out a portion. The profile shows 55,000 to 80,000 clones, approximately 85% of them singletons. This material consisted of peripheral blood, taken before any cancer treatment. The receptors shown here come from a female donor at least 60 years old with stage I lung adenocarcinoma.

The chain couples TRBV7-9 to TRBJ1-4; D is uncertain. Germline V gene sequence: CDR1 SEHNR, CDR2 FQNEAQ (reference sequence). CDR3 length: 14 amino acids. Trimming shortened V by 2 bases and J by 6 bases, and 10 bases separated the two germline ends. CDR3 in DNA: TGTGCCAGCAGCTTAATGTCCGGGGATGAAAAACTGTTTTTT. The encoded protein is CASSLMSGDEKLFF.

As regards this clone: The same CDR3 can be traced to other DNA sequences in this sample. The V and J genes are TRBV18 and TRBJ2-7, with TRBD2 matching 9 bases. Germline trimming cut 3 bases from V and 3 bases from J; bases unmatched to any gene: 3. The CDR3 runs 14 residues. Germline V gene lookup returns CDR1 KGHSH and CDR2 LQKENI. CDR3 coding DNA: TGTGCCAGCTCACCTAGCGGGGGTAGCTACGAGCAGTACTTC. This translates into CASSPSGGSYEQYF.

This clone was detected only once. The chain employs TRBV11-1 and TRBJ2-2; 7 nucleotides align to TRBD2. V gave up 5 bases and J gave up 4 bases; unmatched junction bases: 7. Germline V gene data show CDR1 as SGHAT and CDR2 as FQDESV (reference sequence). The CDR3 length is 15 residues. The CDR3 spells CASSPRGRGTGELFF. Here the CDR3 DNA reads TGTGCCAGCAGCCCCCGGGGGAGGGGCACCGGGGAGCTGTTTTTT. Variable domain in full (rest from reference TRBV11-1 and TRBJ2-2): EAEVAQSPRYKITEKSQAVAFWCDPISGHATLYWYRQILGQGPELLVQFQDESVVDDSQLPKDRFSAERLKGVDSTLKIQPAELGDSAMYLCASSPRGRGTGELFFGEGSRLTVL.

CDR3 residues: CASRGLGANVLTF. Here the CDR3 DNA reads TGTGCCAGCAGGGGGCTTGGGGCCAACGTCCTGACTTTC. V usage is TRBV5-6 and J usage is TRBJ2-6, with a weak D call TRBD1 (5 bases). There are 13 residues in the CDR3. Germline lookup yields CDR1 SGHDT and CDR2 YYEEEE. V lost 5 bases to trimming and J lost 3 bases, with 6 bases between them.